These T cell receptor beta chains were read from a single sample in a study of cytomegalovirus exposure and HLA in healthy donors. Sequenced by immunoSEQ multiplex PCR; TCRdb stores in-frame clones only, minus some. The sample holds 140,000 or so clones, approximately 79% seen once. Sequencing used PBMCs. The receptors originated from a man aged 18 to 35 in good health and CMV-seropositive. CDR3s include the opening cysteine and the closing phenylalanine or tryptophan. A D gene is named only where the DNA matches it firmly. Not all rows give a size; the values are once, few, many and, for expanded clones, a class.

TRBV10-1,TRBJ2-6,NA,NA,TGCGCCAGCAGTGAGAGTGGTACAGGTCGCTCTGGGGCCAACGTCCTGACTTTC,CASSESGTGRSGANVLTF
TRBV9,TRBJ2-5,NA,NA,TGTGCCAGCAGCGTAGGGGCTAGCCGGGTGCAGGAGACCCAGTACTTC,CASSVGASRVQETQYF
TRBV21-1,TRBJ2-1,NA,NA,TGTGCCAGCAGCAAACTTTCGGGGGGCCCAACGCATGAGCAGTTCTTC,CASSKLSGGPTHEQFF
TRBV5-1,TRBJ2-5,TRBD1,NA,TGCGCCAGCAGCGTTGGGACAGAAACGTTCCAAGAGACCCAGTACTTC,CASSVGTETFQETQYF
TRBV4-3,TRBJ2-7,TRBD1,NA,TGCGCCAGCAGCCAAGATGGGACAGGAGGAACTTACGAGCAGTACTTC,CASSQDGTGGTYEQYF
TRBV5-4,TRBJ1-5,NA,NA,TGTGCCAGCAGCTTTCAGGGAAGCAATCAGCCCCAGCATTTT,CASSFQGSNQPQHF
TRBV18,TRBJ2-5,TRBD1,NA,TGTGCCAGCTCGCCTGACAGGGGGACAGAGACCCAGTACTTC,CASSPDRGTETQYF
TRBV7-2,TRBJ1-2,NA,NA,TGTGCCAGCAGCTTAGAGAGGCAGTCCTATGGCTACACCTTC,CASSLERQSYGYTF
TRBV6-6,TRBJ1-1,TRBD1,NA,TGTGCCAGCAGTTCCGGGACAGATCCTGAAGCTTTCTTT,CASSSGTDPEAFF
TRBV28,TRBJ2-5,TRBD2,few,TGTGCCAGCAGTTTAGCAGGCGGGGGGGAGACCCAGTACTTC,CASSLAGGGETQYF
TRBV28,TRBJ1-2,NA,NA,TGTGCCAGCAGCCTGACACCGAGTGTCGTAGGCTACACCTTC,CASSLTPSVVGYTF
TRBV4-3,TRBJ2-3,NA,once,TGCGCCAGCAGCCAAGATCCCGCACAGCTTAGCACAGATACGCAGTATTTT,CASSQDPAQLSTDTQYF
TRBV11-3,TRBJ2-5,NA,NA,TGTGCCAGCAGCTTATCAGGGATACCGGAGACCCAGTACTTC,CASSLSGIPETQYF
TRBV28,TRBJ2-7,NA,few,TGTGCCAGCAGTTTGAGGATACCCGAGCAGTACTTC,CASSLRIPEQYF
TRBV28,TRBJ2-7,TRBD2,NA,TGTGCCAGCAGTTTAGAACTAGCGGGAGGTTACGAGCAGTACTTC,CASSLELAGGYEQYF
TRBV27,TRBJ2-1,NA,NA,TGTGCCAGCACCCCCAAGGGGCAGGGTAGCAATGAGCAGTTCTTC,CASTPKGQGSNEQFF
TRBV6-1,TRBJ1-3,NA,NA,TGTGCCAGCAATAGTGGTTCTCGCTCTGGAAACACCATATATTTT,CASNSGSRSGNTIYF
TRBV12-5,TRBJ2-2,TRBD1,NA,TGTGCTACCCAACGGGACAGTCTCACCGGGGAGCTGTTTTTT,CATQRDSLTGELFF
TRBV5-6,TRBJ1-2,TRBD1,NA,TGTGCCAGCAGCTGGGGGAACAGGGGCACGAGCTACACCTTC,CASSWGNRGTSYTF
TRBV19,TRBJ2-3,NA,NA,TGTGCCAGTACCGGGGGTCTAGGAGATACGCAGTATTTT,CASTGGLGDTQYF
TRBV9,TRBJ2-5,TRBD2,few,TGTGCCAGCAGCGCACCGGGACTAGCGGGGTACCAAGAGACCCAGTACTTC,CASSAPGLAGYQETQYF
TRBV7-2,TRBJ2-7,TRBD2,NA,TGTGCCAGCAGTCTGGCCCCGGGACTAGCGACCTACGAGCAGTACTTC,CASSLAPGLATYEQYF
TRBV7-2,TRBJ2-4,TRBD1,once,TGTGCCAGCAGTCATCTACAGGGGCGAAACATTCAGTACTTC,CASSHLQGRNIQYF
TRBV2,TRBJ2-1,TRBD2,NA,TGTGCCACTAAGGGGACTAGCGGTGACAATGAGCAGTTCTTC,CATKGTSGDNEQFF
TRBV6-5,TRBJ2-7,TRBD2,NA,TGTGCCAGCAGTTACCCGGCGGCGGGGGTGAACGAGCAGTACTTC,CASSYPAAGVNEQYF
TRBV5-1,TRBJ2-2,NA,NA,TGCGCCAGCACCGTGCGGAACACCGGGGAGCTGTTTTTT,CASTVRNTGELFF
TRBV6-5,TRBJ2-1,TRBD2,NA,TGTGCCAGCACCCCCCCGGGGGGGGACAATGAGCAGTTCTTC,CASTPPGGDNEQFF
TRBV7-9,TRBJ2-7,TRBD1,NA,TGTGCCAGCAGCCCGGGACAGCCCTACGAGCAGTACTTC,CASSPGQPYEQYF
TRBV4-1,TRBJ1-2,TRBD1,NA,TGCGCCAGCAGCCAGGGGACAGGGGGTAACTATGGCTACACCTTC,CASSQGTGGNYGYTF
TRBV7-2,TRBJ2-5,TRBD1,few,TGTGCCAGCAGCTTAGGGGCAGGGGGAAGACAAGAGACCCAGTACTTC,CASSLGAGGRQETQYF
TRBV29-1,TRBJ2-2,NA,NA,TGCAGCGTTGAAACACAGACGAACACCGGGGAGCTGTTTTTT,CSVETQTNTGELFF
TRBV19,TRBJ1-2,NA,NA,TGTGCCAGTAGTATGGTCGTCCGGGGTTGGGATGGCTACACCTTC,CASSMVVRGWDGYTF
TRBV30,TRBJ2-1,TRBD2,NA,TGTGCCTGGACCCGGTTAGCGGGACCGTACAATGAGCAGTTCTTC,CAWTRLAGPYNEQFF
TRBV29-1,TRBJ2-3,TRBD2,NA,TGCAGCCTTAGCGGGGGGGTCTCCTCTGTCACAGATACGCAGTATTTT,CSLSGGVSSVTDTQYF
TRBV27,TRBJ1-2,NA,NA,TGTGCCAGCAGTTTACGGGGGGGACGCTATGGCTACACCTTC,CASSLRGGRYGYTF
TRBV5-5,TRBJ2-7,TRBD2,few,TGTGCCAGCAGCCCCGGACTAGCGGGGACCTACGAGCAGTACTTC,CASSPGLAGTYEQYF
TRBV18,TRBJ1-5,TRBD1,NA,TGTGCCAGCTCGCCGGGACAGGGGGGCCCAAATCAGCCCCAGCATTTT,CASSPGQGGPNQPQHF
TRBV2,TRBJ2-1,TRBD2,NA,TGTGCCAGCAGTGATGATACTAGCGGGAATCACTTGGATGAGCAGTTCTTC,CASSDDTSGNHLDEQFF
TRBV7-9,TRBJ1-5,TRBD1,NA,TGTGCCAGCAGCGAAGACAGGGAACTCAATCAGCCCCAGCATTTT,CASSEDRELNQPQHF
TRBV5-4,TRBJ1-5,NA,NA,TGTGCCAGCAGCTTGGACCAGGCCACCCAGCCCCAGCATTTT,CASSLDQATQPQHF
TRBV19,TRBJ2-5,NA,NA,TGTGCCAGTAGTGACATCCGGGACAACCAAGAGACCCAGTACTTC,CASSDIRDNQETQYF
TRBV11-2,TRBJ2-7,NA,NA,TGTGCCAGCGGGACTCCCCCGGACGAGCAGTACTTC,CASGTPPDEQYF